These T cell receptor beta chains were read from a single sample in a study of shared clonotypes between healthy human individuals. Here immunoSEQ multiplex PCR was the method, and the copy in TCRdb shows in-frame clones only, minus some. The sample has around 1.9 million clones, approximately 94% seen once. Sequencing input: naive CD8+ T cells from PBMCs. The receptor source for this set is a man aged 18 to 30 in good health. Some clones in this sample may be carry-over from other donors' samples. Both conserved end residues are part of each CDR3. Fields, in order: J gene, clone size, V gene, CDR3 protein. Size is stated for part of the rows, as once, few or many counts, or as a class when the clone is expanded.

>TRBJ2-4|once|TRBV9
CASSPGGGHPVVNIQYF
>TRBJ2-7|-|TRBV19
CASSRGTVPAYEQYF
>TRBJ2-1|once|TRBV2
CASRFLAGDSYNEQFF
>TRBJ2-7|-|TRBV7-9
CASSGSRGPSGRFEYEQYF
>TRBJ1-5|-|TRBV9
CASSEADSNQPQHF
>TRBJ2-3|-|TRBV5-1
CASSSSLAGVITDTQYF
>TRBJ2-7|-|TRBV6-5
CASSYSREQYF
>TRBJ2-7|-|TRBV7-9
CASSLAPGANYEQYF
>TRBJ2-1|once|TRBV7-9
CASRPIRNGSYNEQFF
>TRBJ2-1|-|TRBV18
CASSPSPGGEGYNEQFF
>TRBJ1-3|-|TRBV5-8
CASSLLPFGSGNTIYF
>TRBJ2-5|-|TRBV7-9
CASSPGAVIQETQYF
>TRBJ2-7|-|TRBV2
CASSEGPLGIYEQYF
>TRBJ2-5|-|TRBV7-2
CASSLDPLGLAGQETQYF